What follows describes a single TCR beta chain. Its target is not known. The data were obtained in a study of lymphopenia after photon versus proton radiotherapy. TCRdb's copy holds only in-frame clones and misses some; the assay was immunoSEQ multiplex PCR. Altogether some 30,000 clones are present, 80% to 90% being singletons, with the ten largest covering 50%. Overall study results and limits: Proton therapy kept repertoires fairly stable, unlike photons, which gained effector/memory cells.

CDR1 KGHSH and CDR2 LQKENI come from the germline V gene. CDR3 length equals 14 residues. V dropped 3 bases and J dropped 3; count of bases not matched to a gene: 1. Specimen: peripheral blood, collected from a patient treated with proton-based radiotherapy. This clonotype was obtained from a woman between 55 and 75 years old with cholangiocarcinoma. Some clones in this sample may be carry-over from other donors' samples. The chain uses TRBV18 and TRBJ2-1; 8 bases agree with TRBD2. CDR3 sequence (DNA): TGTGCCAGCTCACCCGGGGGGGGCTACAATGAGCAGTTCTTC. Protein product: CASSPGGGYNEQFF.